The 8 T cell receptor beta chains presented below share a single source sample, sequenced in a study of tumor and adjacent non-tumor tissue in lung cancer. No cell sorting was done before RNA was extracted from the tissue. Three rounds of nested PCR, following a modified ARM-PCR protocol, produced the TCRbeta library. TCRdb processed the multiplex PCR reads anew with MiXCR; each CDR3 protein has one entry. This table has 100,000 to 150,000 distinct CDR3 sequences, 55% to 75% appearing once. Sequenced: lung tumor tissue. The receptors derive from a man aged 25 to 40 with non-small cell lung cancer.

In regard to this clonotype: Its ends do not fully match the called genes, so a read error is possible. The chain has TRBV24-1 and TRBJ2-3, with 14 bases identical to TRBD2. The CDR3 is 17 residues long. The germline CDR1 and CDR2 sequences are KGHDR and SFDVKD. The CDR3 spells CASSDTQTSGRADTQYF. The CDR3 nucleotides read TGCGCCTCCAGTGATACCCAGACTAGCGGGAGGGCGGATACGCAGTATTTT.

The rearrangement uses TRBV10-3 and TRBJ2-5, with 10 bases aligning to TRBD1. V lost 0 bases, J lost 7 bases, and 5 bases stayed unmatched. The CDR3 has 15 residues. The germline V gene encodes CDR1 ENHRY and CDR2 SYGVKD. The DNA for the CDR3 is TGTGCCATCAGTGAGTCGAGGACAGGGGGAGGGACCCAGTACTTC. It is translated as CAISESRTGGGTQYF.

This chain joins TRBV6-5 and TRBJ2-6; possibly TRBD1 for D (6 bases). Between the trimmed V and J ends, which lost 7 bases and 0 bases, there was a span of 13 bases. There are 16 residues in the CDR3. Germline V gene sequence: CDR1 MNHEY, CDR2 SVGAGI. In DNA, the CDR3 is TGTGCCAGCACTCCGGGACACGGCTCTGGGGCCAACGTCCTGACTTTC. Translating it yields CASTPGHGSGANVLTF.

Comments on this clonotype: Germline is not matched at one junction end, which may reflect a read error. The J gene is TRBJ1-2, the V gene TRBV6-2 or TRBV6-3; D is unclear. This CDR3 has 13 amino acids. CDR1 and CDR2 (germline): MNHEY, SVGEGT. CDR3 sequence reads: CVSRPSGTGGYTF. In DNA form, the CDR3 reads TGTGTCAGCAGACCTTCGGGAACGGGTGGCTACACCTTC.

Only a few counts were recorded for this clonotype. The J gene is TRBJ2-7, the V gene TRBV6-5, with D possibly matching TRBD1 (5 bases). Germline-derived CDR1 and CDR2 are MNHEY and SVGAGI. The CDR3 is 14 residues long. Here the CDR3 reads CVSSKTANYNEQYF. CDR3 DNA sequence: TGTGTTAGCAGTAAGACAGCTAACTACAACGAGCAGTACTTC.

In the case of this clonotype: This may stem from a read error, because a much larger clone lies one nucleotide away. The conserved closing phenylalanine or tryptophan is absent in this CDR3, likely reflecting a read error. The V call is TRBV4-2, the J call TRBJ2-1; D is tentatively TRBD1 or TRBD2 (5 bases each). Looked up from germline, CDR1 is LGHNA and CDR2 is YNFKEQ. Trimming pared 0 bases from V and 6 bases from J, leaving 12 bases between. The CDR3 totals 15 residues. DNA for the CDR3: TGTGCCAGCAGCCAAGAGGGGGAGTGGGGCAATGAGCAGTTCTTA. Protein sequence: CASSQEGEWGNEQFL.

Regarding this clonotype: A much larger clone lies a single base off, so this may be a read error. V usage is TRBV20-1 and J usage is TRBJ1-5; TRBD1 might be the D (6 bases). CDR1 DFQATT and CDR2 SNEGSKA come from the germline V gene (reference sequence). The CDR3 is 13 amino acids. CDR3 DNA sequence: TGCAGTGCTATTACAGGGAGCAATCGGCCCCAGCATTTT. Translating gives CSAITGSNRPQHF.

This clonotype was counted a few times. The CDR3 DNA sequence: TGTGCCAGCAGCTTAGAGGGGACCGGGCCCTACGAGCAGTACTTC. Protein product: CASSLEGTGPYEQYF. This chain connects TRBV13 to TRBJ2-7; possibly TRBD1 or TRBD2 for D (5 bases each). The CDR3 contains 15 residues. The germline CDR1 and CDR2 sequences are PRHDT and FYEKMQ (reference sequence). Trimming removed 1 base from V and 2 bases from J, with 12 bases in between.